This TCR beta chain was recovered during a study of naive and memory T cell subsets. The SP2 primer and nested alpha and beta constant region primers amplified ligated cDNA in four rounds. Blood and skin TCR RNA was reverse transcribed with alpha and beta constant primers. TCRdb processed the 5' RACE reads anew with MiXCR; each CDR3 protein has one entry. The sample contains approximately 32,000 distinct CDR3 sequences, roughly a sixth of which appear only once. TCR cDNA received a 3' ligated oligonucleotide that carried a UMI. Whole-blood samples were approximately 2.6 ml of peripheral blood from healthy adult volunteers. The V gene lost 4 bases and the J gene lost 4 bases, with 10 bases spanning the gap. CDR1 MGHDK and CDR2 SYGVNS come from the germline V gene. CDR3 size: 13 residues.

The TCR sequence derives from a female donor in good health. The chain uses TRBV25-1 and TRBJ1-1; D gene uncertain. As DNA, the CDR3 is TGTGCCAGCAGTGGAAGTCTCCCCACTGAAGCTTTCTTT. This gives the protein CASSGSLPTEAFF.